The 25 T cell receptor beta chains in this list originate from one sample, sequenced in a study of T-cell memory formation after mild COVID-19. TCRdb re-called the 5' RACE reads with MiXCR, one entry per CDR3 protein. This sample has about 430,000 distinct CDR3 sequences, with about a sixth found just once. Sample: PBMCs or a T cell subset sorted from them (not recorded which). The receptors stem from a man aged 18 to 29 who had mild COVID-19 (a few samples of this study predate the infection). Cell type and time point are not known.

This chain links TRBV6-6 with TRBJ1-4; D is uncertain. V lost 5 bases, J lost 5 bases, and 9 bases lay in between. Germline V CDR1 and CDR2: MNHNY, SVGAGI (reference sequence). This CDR3 is 13 amino acids long. The CDR3 region is CASSPIYNEKLFF. The CDR3 DNA reads as TGTGCCAGCAGTCCCATATACAATGAAAAACTGTTTTTT.

V usage is TRBV6-5 and J usage is TRBJ1-4; D gene ambiguous. The V gene lost 5 bases and the J gene lost 8 bases, with 12 bases spanning the gap. CDR3 size: 13 residues. The V gene's germline CDR1 is MNHEY and CDR2 SVGAGI. Here the CDR3 reads CASSGKAGEKLFF. The CDR3 DNA sequence: TGTGCCAGCAGTGGCAAAGCGGGGGAAAAACTGTTTTTT.

This clonotype was seen a few times. The chain employs TRBV5-4 and TRBJ1-2, with D uncertain. Per the germline V gene, CDR1 is SGHNT and CDR2 is YYREEE (reference sequence). The V end lost 3 bases, the J end lost 1 base, and 16 bases lay between the germline ends. CDR3 length: 16 amino acids. CDR3 protein: CASSWTPGGDNYGYTF. The CDR3 DNA is TGTGCCAGCAGCTGGACTCCGGGTGGGGATAACTATGGCTACACCTTC.

This rearrangement joins TRBV7-3 to TRBJ1-1; D might be TRBD1 (5 bases). With 6 bases removed from V and 9 bases from J, the gap between germline ends came to 8 bases. CDR1 is SGHTA and CDR2 is FQGTGA in the germline V gene. The CDR3 sequence is 10 residues long. The CDR3 bases are TGTGCCAGCAGTCCGGGGCAAGCTTTCTTT. Translated, it gives CASSPGQAFF.

This clonotype was counted only a few times. The V and J genes are TRBV5-1 and TRBJ1-4; D ambiguous. The CDR3 totals 14 residues. CDR1 and CDR2 (germline): SGHRS, YFSETQ. The V gene lost 0 bases and the J gene lost 5 bases, with 8 bases spanning the gap. CDR3: CASSLVQPNEKLFF. Here the CDR3 DNA reads TGCGCCAGCAGCTTGGTCCAGCCCAATGAAAAACTGTTTTTT.

The gene calls are TRBV20-1 and TRBJ2-7, with D unresolved. The CDR3 runs to 13 residues. In germline, CDR1 is DFQATT, CDR2 SNEGSKA (reference sequence). V was clipped by 1 base and J by 5 bases, with 12 bases between them. The CDR3 DNA is TGCAGTGCTAGAGGGACGGAATACGACGAGCAGTACTTC. Amino acids: CSARGTEYDEQYF.

This clonotype was seen more than once but under ten times. This chain connects TRBV2 to TRBJ2-2; weak D call: TRBD1 (7 bases). The CDR3 is 15 amino acids. Germline CDR1 SNHLY, CDR2 FYNNEI. V was pared by 3 bases and J by 4 bases, with 12 bases between. This CDR3 is CASSEGRGATGELFF. The DNA of the CDR3 is TGTGCCAGCAGTGAGGGCAGGGGGGCCACCGGGGAGCTGTTTTTT.

This clonotype was observed a few times. The chain carries TRBV9 and TRBJ2-1; 10 bases match TRBD1. Per the germline V gene, CDR1 is SGDLS and CDR2 is YYNGEE. J was trimmed by 0 bases and V by 3 bases; bases with no gene match: 9. This CDR3 region has 18 residues. The CDR3 region has the DNA TGTGCCAGCAGCGGGGGACAGGGGCCCTCTAGCTCCTACAATGAGCAGTTCTTC. Translation gives CASSGGQGPSSSYNEQFF. Based on the CDR3 plus reference TRBV9 and TRBJ2-1, the full variable domain is DSGVTQTPKHLITATGQRVTLRCSPRSGDLSVYWYQQSLDQGLQFLIQYYNGEERAKGNILERFSAQQFPDLHSELNLSSLELGDSALYFCASSGGQGPSSSYNEQFFGPGTRLTVL.

The gene calls are TRBV7-9 and TRBJ2-3; 9 nucleotides align to TRBD2. The germline V gene has CDR1 SEHNR and CDR2 FQNEAQ (reference sequence). J was trimmed by 2 bases and V by 0 bases; bases with no gene match: 6. The CDR3 extends over 17 amino acids. In nucleotides, the CDR3 is TGTGCCAGCAGCTTAGCCGGGCGGGGGGGACCCACAGATACGCAGTATTTT. Translation: CASSLAGRGGPTDTQYF.

V is TRBV3-1 and J is TRBJ2-3; D gene uncertain. The CDR3 extends over 14 amino acids. The germline V and J ends were trimmed by 3 bases and 4 bases, with 11 bases remaining between them. The germline V gene encodes CDR1 LGHDT and CDR2 YNNKEL (reference sequence). The CDR3 DNA sequence: TGTGCCAGCAGCCACCGAGGCAGCGCAGATACGCAGTATTTT. Translated, it gives CASSHRGSADTQYF.

The genes are TRBV5-1 and TRBJ2-3; the match to TRBD1 covers 8 bases. This CDR3 spans 14 amino acids. With 3 bases clipped from V and 4 bases from J, the junction kept 4 bases outside the gene matches. CDR1 SGHRS and CDR2 YFSETQ come from the germline V gene. The CDR3 DNA is TGCGCCAGCAGCTCCCGACAGGGGTCAGATACGCAGTATTTT. Translating gives CASSSRQGSDTQYF.

In DNA, the CDR3 is TGTGCCAGCAGTGAAAACCCTAGCGGGGGCTACGAGCAGTACTTC. The encoded protein is CASSENPSGGYEQYF. The V gene is TRBV2, the J gene TRBJ2-7; 10 nucleotides line up with TRBD2. The germline gives CDR1 SNHLY, CDR2 FYNNEI. The CDR3 loop spans 15 amino acids. V was pared by 2 bases and J by 3 bases, with 4 bases of the junction left unmatched.

In this sample, this clonotype turned up a few times. The chain recombines TRBV20-1 with TRBJ2-5; D gene ambiguous. Germline CDR1 reads DFQATT; CDR2 reads SNEGSKA (reference sequence). V lost 3 bases to trimming and J lost 4 bases, with 12 bases between them. The CDR3 has 13 residues. The CDR3 is CSASVSPGETQYF. CDR3 DNA: TGCAGTGCTAGTGTGAGCCCCGGAGAGACCCAGTACTTC.

The gene calls are TRBV4-1 and TRBJ2-3; either TRBD1 or TRBD2 may fit D (5 bases each). V was cut by 1 base and J by 2 bases, with 7 bases left in between. This CDR3 is 14 amino acids long. Per germline, CDR1 MGHRA and CDR2 YSYEKL. Written as DNA, the CDR3 is TGCGCCAGCAGCCAAGGAGGGGCCACAGATACGCAGTATTTT. Translated, it gives CASSQGGATDTQYF.

There are a few counts of this clonotype. The CDR3 DNA sequence: TGCGCCAGCAGCTCGACTAGCGGGGGTGGTCCAGATACGCAGTATTTT. This translates into CASSSTSGGGPDTQYF. This sequence joins TRBV5-1 and TRBJ2-3; 12 nucleotides align to TRBD2. Trimming cost V 3 bases and J 4 bases; bases outside gene matches: 6. This CDR3 has 16 amino acids. Germline V gene data show CDR1 as SGHRS and CDR2 as YFSETQ.

This clonotype was recorded at least ten times. The V and J genes are TRBV6-6 and TRBJ2-3, with D possibly being TRBD2 (5 bases). CDR1 MNHNY and CDR2 SVGAGI come from the germline V gene (reference sequence). The CDR3 extends over 10 amino acids. Trimming pared 10 bases from V and 5 bases from J, leaving 7 bases between. In DNA form, the CDR3 reads TGTGCCACGGGGATAGATACGCAGTATTTT. Protein sequence: CATGIDTQYF.

The rearrangement links TRBV10-3 to TRBJ2-3; no definite D call. Germline V gene lookup returns CDR1 ENHRY and CDR2 SYGVKD. This CDR3 is 14 amino acids long. Between the trimmed V and J ends, which lost 7 bases and 4 bases, there was a span of 15 bases. The CDR3 loop reads CAIKAGWSADTQYF. The CDR3 DNA reads TGTGCCATCAAGGCTGGGTGGAGCGCAGATACGCAGTATTTT.

This chain connects TRBV10-3 to TRBJ2-5; D might be TRBD2 (5 bases). V was pared by 4 bases and J by 5 bases, with 11 bases between. The CDR3 is 13 amino acids. Looked up from germline, CDR1 is ENHRY and CDR2 is SYGVKD. This CDR3 reads CAISVTGSETQYF. The CDR3 DNA sequence: TGTGCCATCAGTGTGACGGGGTCGGAGACCCAGTACTTC.

This clonotype has more than one count but fewer than ten. V gene TRBV5-1 combines with J gene TRBJ2-1, with D unclear. There are 13 residues in the CDR3. Germline V CDR1 and CDR2: SGHRS, YFSETQ. Trimming pared 4 bases from V and 2 bases from J, leaving 7 bases between. CDR3 in DNA: TGCGCCAGCAGCCCTGGGACCTACAATGAGCAGTTCTTC. Translation gives CASSPGTYNEQFF.

The sample holds a few counts of this clonotype. The chain has TRBV9 and TRBJ1-5; D is possibly TRBD1 (6 bases). This CDR3 is 14 amino acids long. Trimming pared 3 bases from V and 1 base from J, leaving 8 bases between. Germline CDR1 reads SGDLS; CDR2 reads YYNGEE. The CDR3 DNA reads TGTGCCAGCAGCGACGGGGGCAGCAATCAGCCCCAGCATTTT. This translates into CASSDGGSNQPQHF.

The chain uses TRBV7-2 and TRBJ1-5, with D hard to call. Germline V gives CDR1 SGHTA, CDR2 FQGNSA. Trimming shortened V by 5 bases and J by 2 bases, and 10 bases separated the two germline ends. CDR3 length equals 14 residues. The CDR3 loop reads CASSPDPGNQPQHF. In nucleotides, the CDR3 is TGTGCCAGCAGCCCTGATCCGGGCAATCAGCCCCAGCATTTT.

The sample holds many counts of this clonotype. The V and J genes are TRBV18 and TRBJ1-5, with TRBD1 as a possible D gene (5 bases). The CDR3 spans 13 residues. Trimming cost V 2 bases and J 5 bases, with 7 bases left between them. Germline CDR1 KGHSH, CDR2 LQKENI. The DNA for the CDR3 is TGTGCCAGCTCACCAGGGGGAGATCAGCCCCAGCATTTT. It yields the protein CASSPGGDQPQHF.

This clonotype came up many times. V gene TRBV20-1 combines with J gene TRBJ2-1, with a weak D call TRBD2 (5 bases). The CDR3 has 13 residues. From germline, CDR1 is DFQATT and CDR2 SNEGSKA (reference sequence). Trimming removed 6 bases from V and 4 bases from J, with 13 bases in between. The chain's CDR3 is CSASGIWYNEQFF. The DNA of the CDR3 is TGCAGTGCCTCGGGGATTTGGTACAATGAGCAGTTCTTC.

This clonotype was seen ten or more times. The chain recombines TRBV7-2 with TRBJ2-7; D possibly uses TRBD1 or TRBD2 (5 bases each). Trimming took 2 bases from V and 6 from J, leaving 11 bases between them. Looked up from germline, CDR1 is SGHTA and CDR2 is FQGNSA. CDR3 length equals 13 residues. Here the CDR3 reads CASSLRRGGEQYV. The CDR3 DNA is TGTGCCAGCAGCTTACGTCGTGGGGGCGAGCAGTACGTC.

The chain couples TRBV7-9 to TRBJ2-7; the D is unclear. The CDR3 is made up of 15 amino acids. The V end lost 6 bases, the J end lost 2 bases, and 17 bases lay between the germline ends. Germline CDR1 SEHNR, CDR2 FQNEAQ (reference sequence). The CDR3 protein is CASSPFSEFPYEQYF. DNA for the CDR3: TGTGCCAGCAGTCCCTTCTCGGAATTCCCCTACGAGCAGTACTTC.